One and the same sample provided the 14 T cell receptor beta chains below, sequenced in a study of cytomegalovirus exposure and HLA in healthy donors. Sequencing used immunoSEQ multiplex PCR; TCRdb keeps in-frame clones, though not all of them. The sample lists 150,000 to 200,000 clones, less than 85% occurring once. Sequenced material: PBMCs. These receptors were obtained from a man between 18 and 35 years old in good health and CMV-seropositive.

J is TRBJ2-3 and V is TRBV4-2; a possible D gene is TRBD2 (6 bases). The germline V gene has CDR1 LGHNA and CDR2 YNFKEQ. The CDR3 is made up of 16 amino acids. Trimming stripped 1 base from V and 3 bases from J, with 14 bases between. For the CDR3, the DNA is TGTGCCAGCAGCCAAGGGGGCGGGGACTGGACAGATACGCAGTATTTT. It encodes CASSQGGGDWTDTQYF.

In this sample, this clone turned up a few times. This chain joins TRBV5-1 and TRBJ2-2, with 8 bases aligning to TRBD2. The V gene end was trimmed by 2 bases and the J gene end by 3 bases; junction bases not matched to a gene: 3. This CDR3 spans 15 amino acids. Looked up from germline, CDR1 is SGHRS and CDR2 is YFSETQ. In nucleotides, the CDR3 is TGCGCCAGCAGCTTCTTGCGGGGGGACACCGGGGAGCTGTTTTTT. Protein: CASSFLRGDTGELFF.

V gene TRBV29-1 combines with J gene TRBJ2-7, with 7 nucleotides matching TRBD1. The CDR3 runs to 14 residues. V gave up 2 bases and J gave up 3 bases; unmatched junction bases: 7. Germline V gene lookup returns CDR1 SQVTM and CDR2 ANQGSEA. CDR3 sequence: CSVEKTGFDYEQYF. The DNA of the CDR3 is TGCAGCGTTGAAAAGACAGGGTTCGACTACGAGCAGTACTTC.

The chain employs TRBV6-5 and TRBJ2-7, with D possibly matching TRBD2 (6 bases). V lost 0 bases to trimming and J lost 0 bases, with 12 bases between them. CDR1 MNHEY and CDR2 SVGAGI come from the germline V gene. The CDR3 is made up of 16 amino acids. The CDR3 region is CASSYSSSSASYEQYF. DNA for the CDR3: TGTGCCAGCAGTTACTCTTCTTCTAGCGCCTCCTACGAGCAGTACTTC.

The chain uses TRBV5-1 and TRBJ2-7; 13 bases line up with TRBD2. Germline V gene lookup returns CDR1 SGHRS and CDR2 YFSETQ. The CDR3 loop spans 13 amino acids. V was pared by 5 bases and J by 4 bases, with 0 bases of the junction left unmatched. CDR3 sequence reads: CASRLAGGYEQYF. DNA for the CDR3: TGCGCCAGCAGACTAGCGGGAGGGTACGAGCAGTACTTC.

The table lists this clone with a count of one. The CDR3 coding sequence is TGTGCCAGCACCGTGGATTGGGGGGACACCGGGGAGCTGTTTTTT. This encodes CASTVDWGDTGELFF. This chain links TRBV9 with TRBJ2-2, with D possibly matching TRBD2 (6 bases). The CDR3 has 15 residues. In germline, CDR1 is SGDLS, CDR2 YYNGEE. Trimming took off 6 bases at V and 3 bases at J, with 15 bases between the two ends.

The CDR3 reads CASSSGLAGGYNEQFF. The CDR3 bases are TGTGCCAGCAGTTCGGGACTAGCGGGGGGTTACAATGAGCAGTTCTTC. The V call is TRBV28, the J call TRBJ2-1; 15 bases are shared with TRBD2. The CDR3 consists of 16 residues. V was clipped by 4 bases and J by 4 bases; unmatched bases: 2. Per germline, CDR1 MDHEN and CDR2 SYDVKM. The full variable domain, with the rest looked up from reference TRBV28 and TRBJ2-1, is DVKVTQSSRYLVKRTGEKVFLECVQDMDHENMFWYRQDPGLGLRLIYFSYDVKMKEKGDIPEGYSVSREKKERFSLILESASTNQTSMYLCASSSGLAGGYNEQFFGPGTRLTVL.

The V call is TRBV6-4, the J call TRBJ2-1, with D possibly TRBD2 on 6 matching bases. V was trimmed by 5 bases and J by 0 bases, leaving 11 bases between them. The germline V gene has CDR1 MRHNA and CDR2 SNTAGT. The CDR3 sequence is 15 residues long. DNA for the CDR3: TGTGCCAGCAGTCCCACTAGCAGCTCCTACAATGAGCAGTTCTTC. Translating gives CASSPTSSSYNEQFF.

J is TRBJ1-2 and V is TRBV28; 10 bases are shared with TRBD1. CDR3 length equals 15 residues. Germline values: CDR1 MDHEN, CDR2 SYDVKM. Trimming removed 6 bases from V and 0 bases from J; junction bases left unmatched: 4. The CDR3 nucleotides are TGTGCCAGCAGACCCGGGACAGGGGCTAACTATGGCTACACCTTC. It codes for CASRPGTGANYGYTF.

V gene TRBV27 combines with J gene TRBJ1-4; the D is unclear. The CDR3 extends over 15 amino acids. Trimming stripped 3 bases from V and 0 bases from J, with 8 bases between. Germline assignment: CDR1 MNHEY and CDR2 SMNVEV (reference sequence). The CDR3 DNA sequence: TGTGCCAGCAGTTTCGAGCCTGCAACTAATGAAAAACTGTTTTTT. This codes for CASSFEPATNEKLFF.

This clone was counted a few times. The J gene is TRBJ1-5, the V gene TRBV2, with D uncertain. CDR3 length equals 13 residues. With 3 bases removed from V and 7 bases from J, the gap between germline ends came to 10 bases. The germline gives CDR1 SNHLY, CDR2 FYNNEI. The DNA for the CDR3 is TGTGCCAGCAGTGACGAGGGAGGACAGCCCCAGCATTTT. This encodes CASSDEGGQPQHF.

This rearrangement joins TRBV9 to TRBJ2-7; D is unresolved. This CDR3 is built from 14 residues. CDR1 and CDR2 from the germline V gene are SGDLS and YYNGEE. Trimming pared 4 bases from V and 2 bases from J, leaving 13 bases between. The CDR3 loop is CASSPSFGTYEQYF. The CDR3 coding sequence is TGTGCCAGCAGCCCCTCTTTTGGCACCTACGAGCAGTACTTC.

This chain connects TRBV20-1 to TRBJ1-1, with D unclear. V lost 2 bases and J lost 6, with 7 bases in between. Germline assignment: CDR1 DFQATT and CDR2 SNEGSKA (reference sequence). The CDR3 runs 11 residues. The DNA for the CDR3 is TGCAGTGCTAGACTAGACTCTGAAGCTTTCTTT. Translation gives CSARLDSEAFF.

CDR3 amino acids: CASSLVPASSEQFF. The CDR3 DNA sequence: TGTGCCAGCAGTTTAGTCCCAGCGAGCAGTGAGCAGTTCTTC. The chain employs TRBV5-6 and TRBJ2-1; D not certain. Germline CDR1 and CDR2: SGHDT and YYEEEE. V was cut by 5 bases and J by 9 bases, with 18 bases left in between. The CDR3 is 14 residues long.